One and the same sample provided the 21 T cell receptor beta chains below, sequenced in a study of blood T cells in healthy people across ages (dated by TCRdb to about 2015). The method was 5' RACE. Sequencing was performed on an Illumina HiSeq 2500. The second PCR ran for roughly 7 to 11 cycles and used a J-beta primer mix along with a sample-barcoded 5' primer. The public sequencing data were trimmed at Q25 with fastp and processed into clonotypes with MiXCR by TCRdb, which kept only in-frame beta chains. Merged by CDR3 protein, the rows form single entries marked with the most common genes and DNA. The sample table lists roughly 1.6 million distinct CDR3 sequences, about 32% of them with a count of one. The ten largest clonotypes hold about 11% of the sample. The sequencing input was blood. The receptors were sampled from a woman under 40 in good health.

This chain joins TRBV15 and TRBJ1-1, with TRBD1 as a possible D gene (5 bases). The CDR3 covers 15 residues. Per the germline V gene, CDR1 is LNHNV and CDR2 is YYDKDF (reference sequence). V was shortened by 5 bases and J by 0 bases, with 13 bases between the two germline ends. This CDR3 reads CATSPQGYLNTEAFF. In nucleotides, the CDR3 is TGTGCCACCAGCCCCCAGGGCTACTTGAACACTGAAGCTTTCTTT.

The V and J genes are TRBV7-9 and TRBJ2-7; maybe TRBD1 (6 bases). CDR1 is SEHNR, CDR2 FQNEAQ, per germline (reference sequence). CDR3 size: 16 residues. The ends were cut back, 4 bases at V and 0 bases at J, with 16 bases in the middle. CDR3 DNA sequence: TGTGCCAGCAGCTCACAGGGATCTATCAGCTCCTACGAGCAGTACTTC. It specifies CASSSQGSISSYEQYF.

Concerning this clonotype: Relative to the germline gene, one junction end is altered; a read error may explain this. V is TRBV9 and J is TRBJ2-1, with D possibly being TRBD2 (5 bases). CDR1 is SGDLS and CDR2 is YYNGEE in the germline V gene. This CDR3 is 14 amino acids long. DNA for the CDR3: TGTGCCGGCAGCGACGGTAGCGACTTAAATGAGCAGTTCTTC. It translates to CAGSDGSDLNEQFF.

This clonotype occurred many times. This chain connects TRBV29-1 to TRBJ2-5; 7 bases line up with TRBD2. V shed 4 bases, J shed 1 base, and the junction held 3 bases outside the gene matches. CDR1 and CDR2 from the germline V gene are SQVTM and ANQGSEA. The CDR3 spans 13 residues. The CDR3 nucleotides are TGCAGCGTTGTGGGAGGGCCCCAAGAGACCCAGTACTTC. It codes for CSVVGGPQETQYF.

V and J are TRBV25-1 and TRBJ2-6; 10 nucleotides agree with TRBD2. With V trimmed by 3 bases and J by 0 bases, 14 bases remained unmatched. Germline lookup yields CDR1 MGHDK and CDR2 SYGVNS. The CDR3 length is 21 residues. For the CDR3, the DNA is TGTGCCAGCAGTGACCGAGGGGGTACTAGCGGGACTCGCTCTGGGGCCAACGTCCTGACTTTC. Encoded protein: CASSDRGGTSGTRSGANVLTF.

This clonotype was seen more than once but under ten times. The chain employs TRBV4-1 and TRBJ2-3; D may correspond to TRBD1 or TRBD2 (5 bases each). Trimming left V 1 base short and J 0 bases short, with 14 bases between. This CDR3 is built from 17 residues. The germline V gene encodes CDR1 MGHRA and CDR2 YSYEKL. CDR3 nucleotide sequence: TGCGCCAGCAGCCAAGGAAGAGGGGATGCTAGCACAGATACGCAGTATTTT. Amino acid sequence: CASSQGRGDASTDTQYF.

A few counts support this clonotype. V and J are TRBV5-1 and TRBJ2-1; D remains unclear. This CDR3 is built from 15 residues. The ends were cut back, 0 bases at V and 0 bases at J, with 7 bases in the middle. Germline CDR1 is SGHRS and CDR2 is YFSETQ. The CDR3 DNA reads TGCGCCAGCAGCTTGGAGTTGAACTCCTACAATGAGCAGTTCTTC. Amino acids: CASSLELNSYNEQFF.

There are a few counts of this clonotype. The V call is TRBV7-2, the J call TRBJ2-1; D possibly matches TRBD1 or TRBD2 (7 bases each). The V and J ends lost 4 bases and 9 bases respectively, with 22 bases between them. The CDR3 spans 16 residues. Germline CDR1 reads SGHTA; CDR2 reads FQGNSA. The CDR3, as DNA: TGTGCCAGCAGCTCGGCGGGGGTCAGGGGGACGGGTGAGCAGTTCTTC. It translates to CASSSAGVRGTGEQFF. Supplemented by reference TRBV7-2 and TRBJ2-1, the full variable domain reads GAGVSQSPSNKVTEKGKDVELRCDPISGHTALYWYRQSLGQGLEFLIYFQGNSAPDKSGLPSDRFSAERTGGSVSTLTIQRTQQEDSAVYLCASSSAGVRGTGEQFFGPGTRLTVL.

The CDR3 sequence: CASIRQGPYNEQFF. The CDR3 nucleotides read TGTGCCAGCATACGACAGGGCCCCTACAATGAGCAGTTCTTC. The rearrangement joins TRBV6-2 or TRBV6-3 to TRBJ2-1; TRBD1 matches 7 bases. There are 14 residues in the CDR3. Germline lookup yields CDR1 MNHEY and CDR2 SVGEGT. Trimming took 7 bases from V and 2 from J; bases not matched to a gene: 5.

The chain joins TRBV20-1 to TRBJ1-2; possibly TRBD1 for D (5 bases). The V and J ends lost 1 base and 3 bases respectively, with 6 bases between them. CDR1 and CDR2 from the germline V gene are DFQATT and SNEGSKA (reference sequence). CDR3 length: 12 amino acids. This chain's CDR3 is CSARGRDYGYTF. The CDR3 bases are TGCAGTGCTAGAGGCAGGGACTATGGCTACACCTTC.

Concerning this clonotype itself: One end of the junction varies from germline; a read error may be responsible. This chain links TRBV7-2 with TRBJ2-3; 7 nucleotides align to TRBD2. The CDR3 is 18 amino acids. Germline V gene lookup returns CDR1 SGHTA and CDR2 FQGNSA. In nucleotides, the CDR3 is TGTGCTAGCAGCTTAGCTGGTAGCGGGTCCCTAACCACAGATACGCAGTATTTT. It yields the protein CASSLAGSGSLTTDTQYF.

The CDR3 loop is CSGSGGDNEKLFF. CDR3 in DNA: TGCAGTGGGTCGGGGGGTGATAATGAAAAACTGTTTTTT. The chain uses TRBV20-1 and TRBJ1-4, with D perhaps matching TRBD1 (5 bases). Germline CDR1 and CDR2: DFQATT and SNEGSKA (reference sequence). Deletions cut 7 bases from V and 4 bases from J, with 13 bases between. This CDR3 has 13 amino acids.

Notes on this clonotype: A much more abundant neighbour one base away suggests this may be a read error. J is TRBJ2-1 and V is TRBV7-8; 9 bases are shared with TRBD2. Trimming at V came to 6 bases and at J to 8 bases, leaving 14 bases not matched to a gene. The germline V gene has CDR1 SGHVS and CDR2 FQNEAQ. The CDR3 is 16 amino acids. CDR3 coding DNA: TGTGCCAGCAGTTGGCACTATAGCGGGAGACGCGATGAGCAGTTCTTC. This codes for CASSWHYSGRRDEQFF.

V is TRBV2 and J is TRBJ2-7, with a possible D match to TRBD1 (5 bases). The CDR3 is 16 residues long. Germline V CDR1 and CDR2: SNHLY, FYNNEI. Trimming took off 1 base at V and 2 bases at J, with 15 bases between the two ends. This CDR3 is CASSEGPSGKAYEQYF. For the CDR3, the DNA is TGTGCCAGCAGTGAAGGTCCGTCAGGGAAAGCCTACGAGCAGTACTTC.

The chain is built from TRBV12-3 or TRBV12-4 and TRBJ2-5, with a possible D match to TRBD2 (6 bases). The V and J ends lost 11 bases and 7 bases respectively, with 14 bases between them. The CDR3 is 11 residues long. DNA of the CDR3: TGTGCCGCGGGGCAGCGCGGGACCCAGTACTTC. Its translation: CAAGQRGTQYF.

This clonotype was detected only a few times. The V gene is TRBV2, the J gene TRBJ2-3; 10 nucleotides agree with TRBD2. Germline-derived CDR1 and CDR2 are SNHLY and FYNNEI. The CDR3 length is 16 residues. V lost 6 bases, J lost 5 bases, and 11 bases stayed unmatched. The CDR3 reads CASSGLAVGIGDTQYF. The CDR3 nucleotides read TGTGCCAGCAGCGGACTAGCGGTTGGCATTGGAGATACGCAGTATTTT.

This clonotype was picked up many times. This sequence joins TRBV12-3 or TRBV12-4 and TRBJ2-7; no clear D gene. V was pared by 0 bases and J by 5 bases, with 2 bases between. The CDR3 length is 11 residues. The CDR3 DNA reads TGTGCCAGCAGTTTAGCCCACGAGCAGTACTTC. Translated, it gives CASSLAHEQYF.

The V and J genes are TRBV29-1 and TRBJ2-2; D may be TRBD2 (7 bases). Trimming pared 7 bases from V and 6 bases from J, leaving 18 bases between. Germline values: CDR1 SQVTM, CDR2 ANQGSEA. This CDR3 comprises 14 residues. CDR3 in DNA: TGCAGCGCTTGGAGGGGGGGCGGTGCCGGGGAGCTGTTTTTT. It translates to CSAWRGGGAGELFF.

In the case of this clonotype: The junction shows a germline mismatch at one end, possibly a read error. This chain joins TRBV7-9 and TRBJ2-1; D may be TRBD2 (6 bases). There are 16 residues in the CDR3. In germline, CDR1 is SEHNR, CDR2 FQNEAQ (reference sequence). The CDR3 loop is CSSSLDLSGELYEQFF. The DNA of the CDR3 is TGTTCCAGCAGCTTAGATCTGTCGGGGGAGCTTTATGAGCAGTTCTTC.

J is TRBJ1-5 and V is TRBV2, with D perhaps TRBD1 (5 bases). The length of the CDR3 is 14 residues. V lost 6 bases, J lost 7 bases, and 16 bases lay in between. CDR1 and CDR2 (germline): SNHLY, FYNNEI. The CDR3 loop is CASRADRRRQPQHF. CDR3 nucleotides: TGTGCCAGCAGGGCTGACAGACGGAGGCAGCCCCAGCATTTT.

The chain links TRBV5-1 to TRBJ2-1; TRBD2 agrees at 7 bases. Per the germline V gene, CDR1 is SGHRS and CDR2 is YFSETQ. Losses at the gene ends were 0 bases for V and 4 bases for J; bases not matched to a gene: 10. The CDR3 loop spans 17 amino acids. The CDR3 reads CASSLGPRGDLYNEQFF. CDR3 sequence (DNA): TGCGCCAGCAGCTTGGGCCCACGGGGGGACCTTTACAATGAGCAGTTCTTC.